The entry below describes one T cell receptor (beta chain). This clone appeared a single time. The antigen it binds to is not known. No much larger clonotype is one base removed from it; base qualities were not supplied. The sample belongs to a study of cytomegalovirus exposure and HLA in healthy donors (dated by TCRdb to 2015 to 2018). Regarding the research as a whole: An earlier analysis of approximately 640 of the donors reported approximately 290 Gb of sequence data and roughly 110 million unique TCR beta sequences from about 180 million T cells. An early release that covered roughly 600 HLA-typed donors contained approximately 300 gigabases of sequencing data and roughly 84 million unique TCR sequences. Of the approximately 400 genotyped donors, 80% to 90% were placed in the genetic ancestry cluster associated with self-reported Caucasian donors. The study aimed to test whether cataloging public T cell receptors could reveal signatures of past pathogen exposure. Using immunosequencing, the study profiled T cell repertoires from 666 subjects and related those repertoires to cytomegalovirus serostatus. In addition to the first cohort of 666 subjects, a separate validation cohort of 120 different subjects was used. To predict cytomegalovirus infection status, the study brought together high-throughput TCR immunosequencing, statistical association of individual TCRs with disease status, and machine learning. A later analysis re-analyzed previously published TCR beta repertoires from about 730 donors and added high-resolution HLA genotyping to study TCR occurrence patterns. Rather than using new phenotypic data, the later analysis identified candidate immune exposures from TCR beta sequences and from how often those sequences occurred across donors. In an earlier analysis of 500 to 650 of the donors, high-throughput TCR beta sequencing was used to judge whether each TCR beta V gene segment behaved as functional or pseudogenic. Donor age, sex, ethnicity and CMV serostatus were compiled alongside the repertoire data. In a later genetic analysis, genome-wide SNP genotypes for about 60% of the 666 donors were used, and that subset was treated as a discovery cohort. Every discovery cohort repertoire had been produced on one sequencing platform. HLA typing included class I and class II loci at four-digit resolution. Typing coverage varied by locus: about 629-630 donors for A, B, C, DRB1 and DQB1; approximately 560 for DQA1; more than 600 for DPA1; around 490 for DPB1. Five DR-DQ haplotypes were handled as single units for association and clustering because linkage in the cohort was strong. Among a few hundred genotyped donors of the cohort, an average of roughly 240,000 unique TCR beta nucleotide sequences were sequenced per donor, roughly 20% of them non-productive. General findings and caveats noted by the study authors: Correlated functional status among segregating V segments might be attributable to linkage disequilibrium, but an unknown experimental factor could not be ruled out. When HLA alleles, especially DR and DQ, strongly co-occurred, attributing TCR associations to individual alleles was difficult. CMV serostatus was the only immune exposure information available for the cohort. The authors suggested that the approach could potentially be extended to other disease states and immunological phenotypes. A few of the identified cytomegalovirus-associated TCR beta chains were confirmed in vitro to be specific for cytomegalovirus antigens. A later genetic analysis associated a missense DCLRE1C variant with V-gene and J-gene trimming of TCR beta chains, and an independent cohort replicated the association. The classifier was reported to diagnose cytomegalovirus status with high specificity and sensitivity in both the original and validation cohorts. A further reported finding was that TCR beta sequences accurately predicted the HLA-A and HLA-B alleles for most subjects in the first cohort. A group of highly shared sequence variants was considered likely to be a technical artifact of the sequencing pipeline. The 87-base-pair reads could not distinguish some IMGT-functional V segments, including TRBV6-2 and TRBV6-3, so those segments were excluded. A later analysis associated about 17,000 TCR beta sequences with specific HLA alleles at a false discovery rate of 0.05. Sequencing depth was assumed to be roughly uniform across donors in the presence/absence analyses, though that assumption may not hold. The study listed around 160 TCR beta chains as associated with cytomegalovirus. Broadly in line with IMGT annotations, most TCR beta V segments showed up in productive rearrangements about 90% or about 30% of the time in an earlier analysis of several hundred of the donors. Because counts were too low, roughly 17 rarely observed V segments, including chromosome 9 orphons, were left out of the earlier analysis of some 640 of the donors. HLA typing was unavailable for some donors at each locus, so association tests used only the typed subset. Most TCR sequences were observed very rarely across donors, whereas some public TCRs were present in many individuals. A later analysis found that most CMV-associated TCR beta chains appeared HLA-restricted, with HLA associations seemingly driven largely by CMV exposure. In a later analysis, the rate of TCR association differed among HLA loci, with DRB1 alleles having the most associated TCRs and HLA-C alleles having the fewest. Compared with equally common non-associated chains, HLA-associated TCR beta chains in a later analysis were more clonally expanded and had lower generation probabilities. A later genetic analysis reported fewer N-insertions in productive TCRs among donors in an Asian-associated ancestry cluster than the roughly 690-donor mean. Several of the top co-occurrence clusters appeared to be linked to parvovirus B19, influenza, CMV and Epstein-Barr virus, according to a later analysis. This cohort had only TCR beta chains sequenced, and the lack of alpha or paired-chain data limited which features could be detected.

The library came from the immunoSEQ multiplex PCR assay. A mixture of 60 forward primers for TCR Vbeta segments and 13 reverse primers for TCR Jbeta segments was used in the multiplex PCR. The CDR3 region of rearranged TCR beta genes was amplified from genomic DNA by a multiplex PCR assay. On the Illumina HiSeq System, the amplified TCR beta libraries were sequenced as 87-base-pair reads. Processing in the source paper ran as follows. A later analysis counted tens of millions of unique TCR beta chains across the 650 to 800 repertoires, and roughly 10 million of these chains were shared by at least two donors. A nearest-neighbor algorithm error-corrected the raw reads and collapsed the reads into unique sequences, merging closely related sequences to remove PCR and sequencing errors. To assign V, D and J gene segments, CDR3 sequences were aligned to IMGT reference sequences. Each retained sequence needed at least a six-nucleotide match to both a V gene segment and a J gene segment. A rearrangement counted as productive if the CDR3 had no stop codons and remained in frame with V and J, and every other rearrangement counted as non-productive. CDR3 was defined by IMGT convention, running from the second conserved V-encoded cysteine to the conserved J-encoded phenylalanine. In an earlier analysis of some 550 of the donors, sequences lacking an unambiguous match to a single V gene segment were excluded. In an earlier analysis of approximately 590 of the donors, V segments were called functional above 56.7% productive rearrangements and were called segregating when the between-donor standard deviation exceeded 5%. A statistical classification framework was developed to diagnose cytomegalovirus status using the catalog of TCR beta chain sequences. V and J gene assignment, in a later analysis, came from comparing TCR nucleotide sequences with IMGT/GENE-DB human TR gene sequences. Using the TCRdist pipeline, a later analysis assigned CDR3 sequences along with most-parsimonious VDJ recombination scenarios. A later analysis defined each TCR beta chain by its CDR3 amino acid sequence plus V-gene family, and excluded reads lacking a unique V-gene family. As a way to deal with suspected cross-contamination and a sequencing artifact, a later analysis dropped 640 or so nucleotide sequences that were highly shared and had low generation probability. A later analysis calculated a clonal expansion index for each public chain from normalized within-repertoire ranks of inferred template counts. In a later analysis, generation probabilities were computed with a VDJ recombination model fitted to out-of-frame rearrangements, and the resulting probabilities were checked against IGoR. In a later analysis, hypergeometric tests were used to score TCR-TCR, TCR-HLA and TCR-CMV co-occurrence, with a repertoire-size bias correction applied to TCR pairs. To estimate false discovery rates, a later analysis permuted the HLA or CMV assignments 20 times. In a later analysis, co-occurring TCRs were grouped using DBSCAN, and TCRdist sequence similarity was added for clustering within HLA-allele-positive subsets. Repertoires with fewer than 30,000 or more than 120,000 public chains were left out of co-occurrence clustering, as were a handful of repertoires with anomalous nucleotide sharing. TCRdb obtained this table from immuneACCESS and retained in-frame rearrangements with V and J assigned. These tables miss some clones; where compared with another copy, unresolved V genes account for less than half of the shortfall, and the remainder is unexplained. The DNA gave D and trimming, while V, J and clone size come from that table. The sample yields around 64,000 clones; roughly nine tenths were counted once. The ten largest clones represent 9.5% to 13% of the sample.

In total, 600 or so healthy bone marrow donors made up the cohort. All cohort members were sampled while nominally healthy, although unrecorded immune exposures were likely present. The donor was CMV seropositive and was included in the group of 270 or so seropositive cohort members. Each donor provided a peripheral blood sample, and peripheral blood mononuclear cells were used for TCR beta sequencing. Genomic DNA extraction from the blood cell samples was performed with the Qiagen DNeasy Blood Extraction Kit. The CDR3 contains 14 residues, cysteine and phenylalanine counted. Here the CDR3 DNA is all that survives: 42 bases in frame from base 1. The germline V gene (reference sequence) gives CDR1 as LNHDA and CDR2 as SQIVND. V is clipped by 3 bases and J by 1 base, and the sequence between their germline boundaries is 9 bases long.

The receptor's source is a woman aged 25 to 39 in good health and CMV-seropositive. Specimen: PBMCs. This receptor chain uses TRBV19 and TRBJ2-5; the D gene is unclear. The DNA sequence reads TGTGCCAGTAGTATCCTCGGAGCCCAAGAGACCCAGTACTTC. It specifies CASSILGAQETQYF.